What follows describes a single T cell receptor (beta chain). This sample stems from a study of blood T cell repertoires in COVID-19. Study-level information: The origin of the acute and convalescent COVID-19 samples was the United States, Italy and Spain. The cDNA or gDNA used as material had been derived from T cells, B-cell-depleted T cells, or PBMCs.

Source study methods: Estimates of nucleated cell counts were drawn from the amplification of reference gene primers. Measured with immunoSEQ multiplex PCR; TCRdb has only the in-frame clones, and not every one. The V and J calls and clone size are taken from that table; D and trimming were inferred from the DNA. Among fewer than 120,000 clones, more than 75% were seen once, and the ten largest hold approximately 3.3%. Sequenced material: peripheral blood. The source is a woman aged 45-59 years with acute or convalescent COVID-19.

In nucleotides, the CDR3 is TGTGCCACCCGGAGAGGAGGGAGAGCCCTGGACGAGCAGTACTTC. Translated: CATRRGGRALDEQYF. The chain is built from TRBV27 and TRBJ2-7, with a possible D match to TRBD2 (6 bases). The CDR3 covers 15 residues. The V and J ends lost 10 bases and 5 bases respectively, with 24 bases between them. Germline-derived CDR1 and CDR2 are MNHEY and SMNVEV (reference sequence).